This TCR beta chain was sequenced for a study of blood T cell repertoires in COVID-19. TCRdb keeps only in-frame clones here, not all; method: immunoSEQ multiplex PCR. The sample records approximately 300,000 clones, about 89% being singletons. The germline CDR1 and CDR2 sequences are MGHRA and YSYEKL. Germline trimming cut 8 bases from V and 8 bases from J; bases unmatched to any gene: 5. There are 11 residues in the CDR3. This clone was seen just once. The sequencing input was peripheral blood. This clonotype was obtained from a young man who had recovered from COVID-19. The chain is built from TRBV4-1 and TRBJ1-1; 7 bases match TRBD1. The CDR3 sequence is CASAQGLEAFF. The CDR3 bases are TGCGCCAGCGCACAGGGGCTAGAAGCTTTCTTT.